The next 9 T cell receptor beta chains were all read from a single sample in a study of blood T cell repertoires in COVID-19. The data were produced by immunoSEQ multiplex PCR, yet TCRdb's version contains in-frame clones alone and is incomplete. The data show 300,000 to 400,000 clones, over 75% seen once. The specimen sequenced was PBMCs or T cells enriched from blood (not recorded which). The receptors originated from a woman in her twenties or thirties who had recovered from COVID-19.

V and J are TRBV3-1 (or the pseudogene TRBV3-2) and TRBJ1-6, with 8 bases that match TRBD1. This CDR3 has 14 amino acids. Germline V gene lookup returns CDR1 LGHDT and CDR2 YNNKEL (reference sequence). V was clipped by 3 bases and J by 7 bases; unmatched bases: 2. CDR3 protein: CASSHGQGNSPLHF. CDR3 coding DNA: TGTGCCAGCAGCCATGGACAGGGAAATTCACCCCTCCACTTT.

This chain uses TRBV10-3 with TRBJ1-2, with 7 bases identical to TRBD1. V was clipped by 3 bases and J by 6 bases; unmatched bases: 10. The germline CDR1 and CDR2 sequences are ENHRY and SYGVKD. This CDR3 comprises 15 residues. CDR3 nucleotide sequence: TGTGCCATCAGTGAACCTGGAGGGGGCAGCGATGGCTACACCTTC. Its protein is CAISEPGGGSDGYTF.

The CDR3 loop reads CASSGPDRSYGYTF. CDR3 DNA sequence: TGTGCCAGCAGTGGACCCGACAGAAGCTATGGCTACACCTTC. The chain is built from TRBV25-1 and TRBJ1-2; D perhaps matches TRBD1 (5 bases). CDR1 MGHDK and CDR2 SYGVNS come from the germline V gene. The CDR3 loop spans 14 amino acids. V was pared by 4 bases and J by 4 bases, with 13 bases between.

The chain couples TRBV24-1 to TRBJ1-2, with D tentatively TRBD1 (5 bases). This CDR3 has 14 amino acids. Germline CDR1 reads KGHDR; CDR2 reads SFDVKD. V was shortened by 9 bases and J by 3 bases, with 16 bases between the two germline ends. The chain's CDR3 is CATGSGGDHYGYTF. The DNA of the CDR3 is TGTGCCACCGGGTCGGGGGGGGATCACTATGGCTACACCTTC.

The rearrangement joins TRBV9 to TRBJ2-7; 9 bases fit TRBD2. The V and J ends lost 1 base and 6 bases, in that order; junction bases with no gene match: 11. This CDR3 has 16 amino acids. Germline CDR1 reads SGDLS; CDR2 reads YYNGEE. CDR3 DNA sequence: TGTGCCAGCAGCGTAAGTTTGGGACTAGCAACCAGCGAGCAGTACTTC. Translated, it gives CASSVSLGLATSEQYF.

V is TRBV24-1 and J is TRBJ2-1; D gene unclear. The CDR3 has 11 amino acids. V dropped 0 bases and J dropped 10 bases, with 3 bases sitting between them. Looked up from germline, CDR1 is KGHDR and CDR2 is SFDVKD. CDR3 sequence (DNA): TGTGCCACCAGTGATTTGCTGGAGCAGTTCTTC. Protein: CATSDLLEQFF.

This clone was picked up a small number of times. V gene TRBV19 combines with J gene TRBJ2-3; D is perhaps TRBD2 (5 bases). Between the trimmed V and J ends, which lost 10 bases and 1 base, there was a span of 21 bases. The CDR3 runs 16 residues. Germline CDR1 and CDR2: LNHDA and SQIVND (reference sequence). This chain's CDR3 is CATSRGSRRGTDTQYF. In DNA, the CDR3 is TGTGCCACCTCCCGCGGATCGAGGCGGGGCACAGATACGCAGTATTTT.

This clone has only one observation. In DNA form, the CDR3 reads TGTGCCAGCAGTTTAGGACAGCCCGGGGGCTACACCTTC. Translation: CASSLGQPGGYTF. The gene calls are TRBV28 and TRBJ1-2; tentatively, D is TRBD1 (6 bases). Germline V CDR1 and CDR2: MDHEN, SYDVKM. Deletions cut 2 bases from V and 8 bases from J, with 12 bases between. The CDR3 has 13 amino acids.

This clone was detected only a few times. This sequence joins TRBV2 and TRBJ1-6; D is undetermined. From germline, CDR1 is SNHLY and CDR2 FYNNEI. The length of the CDR3 is 15 residues. Trimming removed 2 bases at V and 5 bases at J, with 10 bases between. This chain's CDR3 is CASSERGTNNSPLHF. CDR3 DNA: TGTGCCAGCAGTGAAAGAGGAACCAATAATTCACCCCTCCACTTT.